This T cell receptor beta chain was recorded in a study of CD8 T cells in Susac syndrome. Germline V gene lookup returns CDR1 SQVTM and CDR2 ANQGSEA. Trimming pared 0 bases from V and 0 bases from J, leaving 15 bases between. The CDR3 is 16 amino acids. Random hexamers served to reverse transcribe about 0.5 to 1 ug RNA. One entry per CDR3 protein, called by TCRdb with MiXCR from the immunoSEQ multiplex PCR reads. The repertoire holds about 430,000 distinct CDR3 sequences, with about 85% as singletons. This clonotype was sampled from a human donor with multiple sclerosis. Sequences were obtained from CD8+ T cells from PBMCs. The rearrangement joins TRBV29-1 to TRBJ2-7; perhaps TRBD2 as D (6 bases). CDR3: CSVEDYPGSSSYEQYF. CDR3 bases: TGCAGCGTTGAAGATTACCCCGGGAGTAGCTCCTACGAGCAGTACTTC.